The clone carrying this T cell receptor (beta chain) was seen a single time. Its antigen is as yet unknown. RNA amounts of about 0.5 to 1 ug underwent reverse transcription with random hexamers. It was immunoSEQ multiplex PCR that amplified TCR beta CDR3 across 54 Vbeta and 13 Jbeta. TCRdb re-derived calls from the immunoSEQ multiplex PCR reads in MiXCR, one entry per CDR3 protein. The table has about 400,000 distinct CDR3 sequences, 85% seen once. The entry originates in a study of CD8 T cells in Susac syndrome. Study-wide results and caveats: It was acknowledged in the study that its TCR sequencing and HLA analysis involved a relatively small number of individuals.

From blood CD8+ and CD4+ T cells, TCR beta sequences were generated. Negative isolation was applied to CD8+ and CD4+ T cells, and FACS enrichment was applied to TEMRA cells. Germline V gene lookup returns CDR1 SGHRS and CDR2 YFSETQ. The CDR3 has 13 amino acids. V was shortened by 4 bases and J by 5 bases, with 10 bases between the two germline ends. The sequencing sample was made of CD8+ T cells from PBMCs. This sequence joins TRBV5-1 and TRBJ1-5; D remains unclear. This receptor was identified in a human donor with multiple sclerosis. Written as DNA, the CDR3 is TGCGCCAGCAGCCCCGGTAGGGATCAGCCCCAGCATTTT. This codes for CASSPGRDQPQHF.